These 14 T cell receptor beta chains were all obtained from the same sample, sequenced in a study of CXCR3-negative and CXCR3-positive naive CD8 T cells. Whole-study results and caveats: TRB CDR3s of CXCR3-positive naive cells were more hydrophobic than those of CXCR3-negative naive cells.

With UMI labels, 5' RACE was used to prepare the TRB cDNA libraries. Each CDR3 protein gets one entry in TCRdb, which reprocessed the 5' RACE reads and gives no DNA. The sample is made up of 6,000 to 7,000 distinct CDR3 sequences, and the top ten hold about 1.4% of it. Which antigens these TCRs recognize remains unknown. Source material: naive CXCR3+ CD8+ T cells from blood. As to subset: CD45RO-CCR7+CD27+CD95- naive CD8+ T cells expressing CXCR3 (TNR3+). The receptor set was obtained from a human donor in good health. Some clones in this sample may be carry-over from other donors' samples.

The CDR3 region is CSLQGLGRPGGLQETQYF. The chain recombines TRBV29-1 with TRBJ2-5; no DNA is available, so the TRBD1 call from TCRdb remains unchecked. Germline CDR1 is SQVTM and CDR2 is ANQGSEA. The CDR3 extends over 18 amino acids. Together with reference TRBV29-1 and TRBJ2-5, the CDR3 gives the full variable domain: SAVISQKPSRDICQRGTSLTIQCQVDSQVTMMFWYRQQPGQSLTLIATANQGSEATYESGFVIDKFPISRPNLTFSTLTVSNMSPEDSSIYLCSLQGLGRPGGLQETQYFGPGTRLLVL.

V gene TRBV9 combines with J gene TRBJ2-1; TCRdb returns TRBD1, unconfirmable since there is no DNA. The CDR3 is 14 residues long. Germline V gene sequence: CDR1 SGDLS, CDR2 YYNGEE. The CDR3 reads CASSPWDNGNEQFF.

V usage is TRBV29-1 and J usage is TRBJ1-1. The CDR3 is 11 residues long. Germline V gives CDR1 SQVTM, CDR2 ANQGSEA. CDR3 sequence reads: CIVEPNTEAFF.

This clonotype is identified as medium-sized from frequency. The CDR3 spells CASTLGFLAGTGELFF. This chain uses TRBV7-8 with TRBJ2-2; there is no DNA to check the TCRdb D call of TRBD2. There are 16 residues in the CDR3. Per the germline V gene, CDR1 is SGHVS and CDR2 is FQNEAQ. Full variable domain (outside the CDR3, taken from reference TRBV7-8 and TRBJ2-2): GAGVSQSPRYKVAKRGQDVALRCDPISGHVSLFWYQQALGQGPEFLTYFQNEAQLDKSGLPSDRFFAERPEGSVSTLKIQRTQQEDSAVYLCASTLGFLAGTGELFFGEGSRLTVL.

This chain links TRBV2 with TRBJ1-1; TCRdb selects TRBD1, and the lack of DNA leaves this call unchecked. Germline V gene data show CDR1 as SNHLY and CDR2 as FYNNEI. The CDR3 is 12 amino acids. CDR3 residues: CASKGGGLEASF.

This clonotype is identified as medium-sized from frequency. The V and J genes are TRBV20-1 and TRBJ2-3; TCRdb's D call, TRBD2, is unchecked because there is no DNA. CDR3 length: 15 residues. Germline CDR1 DFQATT, CDR2 SNEGSKA (reference sequence). The CDR3 spells CSARDGASGTDTQYF.

Considering frequency, this clonotype is medium-sized. The chain's CDR3 is CASSFQSGGGYTF. The chain employs TRBV27 and TRBJ1-2. The CDR3 totals 13 residues. The germline gives CDR1 MNHEY, CDR2 SMNVEV (reference sequence).

The V and J genes are TRBV6-5 and TRBJ1-1. Germline loops: CDR1 MNHEY, CDR2 SVGAGI. CDR3 size: 15 residues. CDR3 sequence: CASSYSDDGTTEAFF.

This clonotype is called medium-sized based on its frequency. The gene calls are TRBV9 and TRBJ2-7; there is no DNA to check the TCRdb D call of TRBD2. Germline V CDR1 and CDR2: SGDLS, YYNGEE. The CDR3 sequence is 15 residues long. The CDR3 loop is CASSSGLAGSYEQYF. Full variable domain (outside the CDR3, taken from reference TRBV9 and TRBJ2-7): DSGVTQTPKHLITATGQRVTLRCSPRSGDLSVYWYQQSLDQGLQFLIQYYNGEERAKGNILERFSAQQFPDLHSELNLSSLELGDSALYFCASSSGLAGSYEQYFGPGTRLTVT.

This clonotype counts as medium-sized by frequency. V gene TRBV20-1 combines with J gene TRBJ2-5. Germline CDR1 is DFQATT and CDR2 is SNEGSKA (reference sequence). This CDR3 spans 13 amino acids. CDR3 protein: CSARAEYQETQYF.

This clonotype is medium-sized by frequency. The chain links TRBV20-1 to TRBJ2-5; TCRdb indicates TRBD2, and absent DNA this call remains unverified. Germline CDR1 reads DFQATT; CDR2 reads SNEGSKA (reference sequence). CDR3 length: 14 residues. The CDR3 sequence: CSARALAGMMTQYF.

This clonotype is classed as medium-sized by frequency. This chain joins TRBV29-1 and TRBJ2-5; TCRdb names TRBD1, which stays unverified in the absence of DNA. Per the germline V gene, CDR1 is SQVTM and CDR2 is ANQGSEA. CDR3 length: 11 amino acids. CDR3 sequence: CSGGGEGTQYF.

This clonotype is medium-sized by frequency. The chain uses TRBV20-1 and TRBJ2-1; checking the TCRdb D call of TRBD2 is not possible without DNA. This CDR3 region has 15 residues. Per the germline V gene, CDR1 is DFQATT and CDR2 is SNEGSKA (reference sequence). CDR3 residues: CSARAQTSGSDEQFF.

The V gene is TRBV20-1, the J gene TRBJ2-7. Germline loops: CDR1 DFQATT, CDR2 SNEGSKA (reference sequence). The CDR3 is 12 residues long. CDR3 loop: CSARKSGYEQYF.